These 30 T cell receptor beta chains came from one sample sequenced in a study of shared clonotypes between healthy human individuals. Terminally differentiated effector memory CD45RA+ cells were left out of the naive CD8 fraction, which was CD45RO-negative and positively selected for CCR7. Clones were sequenced by immunoSEQ multiplex PCR, and TCRdb holds only the in-frame ones, with some missing. This table has about 2.2 million clones, approximately 92% appearing once. The sequencing input was naive CD8+ T cells from PBMCs. All receptors come from a young man in good health. Some clones in this sample may be carry-over from other donors' samples.

This chain joins TRBV21-1 and TRBJ1-6. TRBV21-1 is noted as a pseudogene. The CDR3 runs 14 residues. The CDR3 spells CASSNQREGSPLHF. CDR3 in DNA: TGTGCCAGCAGCAATCAGAGGGAAGGGTCACCCCTCCACTTT.

A note on this clone: Different DNA sequences within this sample yield the same CDR3. The chain has TRBV6-5 and TRBJ2-7; no clear D gene. The CDR3 loop spans 11 amino acids. V was clipped by 6 bases and J by 1 base, with 4 bases between them. The germline V gene encodes CDR1 MNHEY and CDR2 SVGAGI. This CDR3 reads CASSTSYEQYF. The CDR3 DNA follows: TGTGCCAGCAGCACGTCCTACGAGCAGTACTTC.

The rearrangement links TRBV19 to TRBJ2-2, with D tentatively TRBD1 or TRBD2 (5 bases each). The CDR3 loop spans 14 amino acids. Trimming cost V 5 bases and J 2 bases, with 9 bases left between them. From germline, CDR1 is LNHDA and CDR2 SQIVND (reference sequence). CDR3 amino acids: CASSYGGNTGELFF. The CDR3 nucleotides are TGTGCCAGTAGTTATGGGGGTAACACCGGGGAGCTGTTTTTT. Based on the CDR3 plus reference TRBV19 and TRBJ2-2, the full variable domain is DGGITQSPKYLFRKEGQNVTLSCEQNLNHDAMYWYRQDPGQGLRLIYYSQIVNDFQKGDIAEGYSVSREKKESFPLTVTSAQKNPTAFYLCASSYGGNTGELFFGEGSRLTVL.

J is TRBJ2-5 and V is TRBV28; 10 nucleotides match TRBD2. The CDR3 is made up of 16 amino acids. CDR1 and CDR2 from the germline V gene are MDHEN and SYDVKM. The V segment lost 8 bases and the J segment 5 bases; nucleotides outside the gene matches: 14. The CDR3 bases are TGTGCCAGCGGAACTAGCGGGGAACTCCCGGGGGAGACCCAGTACTTC. The encoded protein is CASGTSGELPGETQYF.

This clone was recorded only once. The chain is built from TRBV7-9 and TRBJ2-7; 9 bases match TRBD1. Germline V lookup: CDR1 SEHNR, CDR2 FQNEAQ (reference sequence). J lost 1 base, V lost 5 bases, and 9 bases had no gene match. This CDR3 is 16 amino acids long. CDR3 in amino acids: CASSPIGQGSSYEQYF. CDR3 bases: TGTGCCAGCAGCCCGATAGGACAGGGGTCATCCTACGAGCAGTACTTC.

The V gene is TRBV27, the J gene TRBJ2-3; D is possibly TRBD1 or TRBD2 (5 bases each). Germline CDR1 MNHEY, CDR2 SMNVEV (reference sequence). V lost 0 bases to trimming and J lost 1 base, with 11 bases between them. CDR3 length equals 16 residues. The CDR3 loop is CASSLSIGTGTDTQYF. For the CDR3, the DNA is TGTGCCAGCAGTTTATCGATAGGGACGGGCACAGATACGCAGTATTTT.

The V and J genes are TRBV11-2 and TRBJ2-2, with TRBD1 matching over 7 bases. The CDR3 totals 16 residues. Germline loops: CDR1 SGHAT, CDR2 FQNNGV. Trimming cost V 5 bases and J 6 bases; bases outside gene matches: 12. In DNA, the CDR3 is TGTGCCAGCAGCCGGGGTCCGACAGGGTTGGCCGGGGAGCTGTTTTTT. It translates to CASSRGPTGLAGELFF.

The V gene is TRBV4-2, the J gene TRBJ1-1, with D possibly being TRBD1 (6 bases). The CDR3 is made up of 15 amino acids. V lost 2 bases and J 1 base, leaving 11 bases between the germline ends. Germline CDR1 LGHNA, CDR2 YNFKEQ. CDR3 sequence: CASSQNHRENTEAFF. DNA of the CDR3: TGTGCCAGCAGCCAAAATCACAGGGAGAACACTGAAGCTTTCTTT.

This rearrangement joins TRBV7-9 to TRBJ2-2; 8 nucleotides agree with TRBD2. From germline, CDR1 is SEHNR and CDR2 FQNEAQ (reference sequence). The CDR3 loop spans 15 amino acids. The V segment lost 10 bases and the J segment 1 base; nucleotides outside the gene matches: 8. In DNA, the CDR3 is TGTGCCACCCACAGCGGGAGAAAGAACACCGGGGAGCTGTTTTTT. Amino acids: CATHSGRKNTGELFF.

For this clone: Its ends do not fully match the called genes, so a read error is possible. This sequence joins TRBV5-8 and TRBJ2-3, with no clear D. Germline V gene data show CDR1 as SGHTS and CDR2 as YDEGEE. This CDR3 is 10 amino acids long. This chain's CDR3 is CASSSVGSHF. In nucleotides, the CDR3 is TGTGCCAGCAGCTCCGTGGGCAGCCATTTT.

This chain connects TRBV19 to TRBJ2-7; TRBD2 matches at 11 bases. Germline V CDR1 and CDR2: LNHDA, SQIVND (reference sequence). J was trimmed by 5 bases and V by 10 bases; bases with no gene match: 7. The CDR3 is 13 amino acids. This CDR3 is CATTSGRTDEQYF. The CDR3 DNA follows: TGTGCCACCACTAGCGGGAGAACCGACGAGCAGTACTTC.

This chain uses TRBV27 with TRBJ2-7; D not certain. Germline CDR1 and CDR2: MNHEY and SMNVEV (reference sequence). V lost 4 bases, J lost 7 bases, and 11 bases lay in between. The CDR3 has 12 residues. CDR3 residues: CASSSYGREQYF. CDR3 in DNA: TGTGCCAGCAGTTCCTACGGCCGTGAGCAGTACTTC.

This rearrangement joins TRBV2 to TRBJ1-2; TRBD1 might be the D (6 bases). From germline, CDR1 is SNHLY and CDR2 FYNNEI. The CDR3 loop spans 11 amino acids. V was trimmed by 9 bases and J by 5 bases, leaving 10 bases between them. CDR3 in amino acids: CARGQKYGYTF. The CDR3, as DNA: TGTGCCAGAGGACAGAAGTATGGCTACACCTTC.

V usage is TRBV11-2 and J usage is TRBJ2-7, with 10 bases lining up with TRBD1. The CDR3 spans 14 residues. Germline lookup yields CDR1 SGHAT and CDR2 FQNNGV. V was pared by 3 bases and J by 3 bases, with 2 bases of the junction left unmatched. Here the CDR3 reads CASSFRDRGYEQYF. The CDR3 DNA sequence: TGTGCCAGCAGCTTCCGGGACAGGGGCTACGAGCAGTACTTC.

The chain combines TRBV7-2 with TRBJ1-2, with a tentative D call TRBD1 (6 bases). V was clipped by 1 base and J by 9 bases, with 15 bases between them. This CDR3 is built from 14 residues. Per the germline V gene, CDR1 is SGHTA and CDR2 is FQGNSA. Written as DNA, the CDR3 is TGTGCCAGCAGCTTAGTGGATTCCAGGGGACGCTACACCTTC. It is translated as CASSLVDSRGRYTF. Filled out from reference TRBV7-2 and TRBJ1-2, the complete variable domain reads GAGVSQSPSNKVTEKGKDVELRCDPISGHTALYWYRQSLGQGLEFLIYFQGNSAPDKSGLPSDRFSAERTGGSVSTLTIQRTQQEDSAVYLCASSLVDSRGRYTFGSGTRLTVV.

The table lists this clone with a count of one. The CDR3 sequence: CASSYQTSYNEQFF. DNA of the CDR3: TGTGCCAGCAGTTACCAGACAAGCTACAATGAGCAGTTCTTC. The chain uses TRBV6-5 and TRBJ2-1; unclear D gene. The CDR3 is 14 residues long. V was shortened by 2 bases and J by 3 bases, with 8 bases between the two germline ends. The V gene's germline CDR1 is MNHEY and CDR2 SVGAGI.

The rearrangement uses TRBV28 and TRBJ2-7; 7 nucleotides align to TRBD2. After removal of 6 bases from V and 7 bases from J, the junction contained 3 bases not matched to a gene. Germline CDR1 is MDHEN and CDR2 is SYDVKM. CDR3 length equals 11 residues. CDR3 sequence: CASRHGGEQYF. Here the CDR3 DNA reads TGTGCCAGCAGACACGGGGGGGAGCAGTACTTC.

The chain recombines TRBV7-9 with TRBJ1-1; the D gene is possibly TRBD1 (6 bases). The V end was cut by 7 bases, the J end by 11 bases, with 17 bases between. This CDR3 is 12 amino acids long. Germline lookup yields CDR1 SEHNR and CDR2 FQNEAQ (reference sequence). The CDR3 coding sequence is TGTGCCAGCACCTTGGGTGGGGGCTTGGCTTTCTTT. Translating gives CASTLGGGLAFF. Using reference TRBV7-9 and TRBJ1-1 for the parts outside the CDR3, the full variable domain is DTGVSQNPRHKITKRGQNVTFRCDPISEHNRLYWYRQTLGQGPEFLTYFQNEAQLEKSRLLSDRFSAERPKGSFSTLEIQRTEQGDSAMYLCASTLGGGLAFFGQGTRLTVV.

The chain couples TRBV28 to TRBJ2-3; no firm D call. The ends were cut back, 4 bases at V and 0 bases at J, with 14 bases in the middle. The CDR3 length is 16 residues. CDR1 and CDR2 (germline): MDHEN, SYDVKM. CDR3 nucleotide sequence: TGTGCCAGCAGTTCCATAGCCACGGAAAGCACAGATACGCAGTATTTT. Translated: CASSSIATESTDTQYF.

The rearrangement uses TRBV19 and TRBJ2-3, with a tentative D call TRBD1 (6 bases). This CDR3 region has 15 residues. V was shortened by 5 bases and J by 3 bases, with 15 bases between the two germline ends. The V gene's germline CDR1 is LNHDA and CDR2 SQIVND (reference sequence). The CDR3 DNA sequence: TGTGCCAGTAGTGCACCAGGGGAAGGGACAGATACGCAGTATTTT. It specifies CASSAPGEGTDTQYF.

The chain recombines TRBV4-2 with TRBJ1-2; possibly TRBD1 for D (5 bases). The CDR3 covers 17 residues. Germline V gene data show CDR1 as LGHNA and CDR2 as YNFKEQ. V was clipped by 3 bases and J by 2 bases, with 19 bases between them. CDR3: CASSQLMTEPFNYGYTF. The CDR3 coding sequence is TGTGCCAGCAGCCAGCTGATGACAGAACCTTTCAACTATGGCTACACCTTC.

The J gene is TRBJ2-7, the V gene TRBV2; the D gene could be TRBD1 or TRBD2 (6 bases each). The germline V and J ends were trimmed by 0 bases and 6 bases, with 12 bases remaining between them. Germline V gene sequence: CDR1 SNHLY, CDR2 FYNNEI. The CDR3 extends over 14 amino acids. CDR3 DNA: TGTGCCAGCAGTGAAGCGGGCAGGGGAGGCGAGCAGTACTTC. Its translation is CASSEAGRGGEQYF.

V is TRBV4-3 and J is TRBJ2-7; 9 bases align to TRBD2. Germline lookup yields CDR1 LGHNA and CDR2 YSLEER. The CDR3 loop spans 15 amino acids. V lost 3 bases, J lost 4 bases, and 7 bases stayed unmatched. The CDR3 protein is CASSQWASGTYEQYF. In DNA, the CDR3 is TGCGCCAGCAGCCAGTGGGCTAGCGGGACTTACGAGCAGTACTTC.

The chain combines TRBV6-5 with TRBJ2-4, with TRBD1 matching over 8 bases. Trimming at V came to 6 bases and at J to 6 bases, leaving 7 bases not matched to a gene. CDR3 length: 14 residues. Looked up from germline, CDR1 is MNHEY and CDR2 is SVGAGI. CDR3 DNA: TGTGCCAGCAGGCCTGGCAGGGGGCCAAACATTCAGTACTTC. Its translation is CASRPGRGPNIQYF.

A single count supports this clone. Other DNA sequences of this sample code for an identical CDR3. V and J are TRBV4-2 and TRBJ1-5; no firm D call. Germline CDR1 LGHNA, CDR2 YNFKEQ. Trimming pared 0 bases from V and 0 bases from J, leaving 3 bases between. The CDR3 is 14 amino acids. CDR3 protein: CASSQDSSNQPQHF. The CDR3 DNA sequence: TGTGCCAGCAGCCAAGACAGTAGCAATCAGCCCCAGCATTTT.

This chain connects TRBV5-1 to TRBJ1-3; D ambiguous. CDR3 length equals 13 residues. Germline values: CDR1 SGHRS, CDR2 YFSETQ. Trimming removed 5 bases from V and 7 bases from J, with 13 bases in between. CDR3 sequence reads: CASRPGGSNTIYF. The CDR3, as DNA: TGCGCCAGCAGGCCGGGAGGGTCCAACACCATATATTTT.

The V call is TRBV7-3, the J call TRBJ2-1, with 7 bases lining up with TRBD2. The J segment lost 6 bases and the V segment lost 3 bases, leaving 2 bases of the junction unmatched. The V gene's germline CDR1 is SGHTA and CDR2 FQGTGA. This CDR3 is built from 13 residues. The CDR3 sequence: CASSFWGGNEQFF. CDR3 sequence (DNA): TGTGCCAGCAGCTTCTGGGGGGGCAATGAGCAGTTCTTC.

The chain combines TRBV27 with TRBJ2-1; 8 nucleotides align to TRBD2. V was pared by 1 base and J by 7 bases, with 6 bases of the junction left unmatched. The CDR3 length is 15 residues. Germline V gene lookup returns CDR1 MNHEY and CDR2 SMNVEV (reference sequence). CDR3 region: CASSLYGRAHNEQFF. CDR3 sequence (DNA): TGTGCCAGCAGTTTATACGGGAGGGCGCATAATGAGCAGTTCTTC.

The gene calls are TRBV5-1 and TRBJ2-7; possibly TRBD1 for D (6 bases). Per the germline V gene, CDR1 is SGHRS and CDR2 is YFSETQ. The CDR3 runs to 16 residues. V lost 6 bases and J lost 1, with 20 bases in between. Here the CDR3 reads CASTPSTGSPSYEQYF. For the CDR3, the DNA is TGCGCCAGCACCCCCTCCACAGGGTCCCCTTCCTACGAGCAGTACTTC.

The chain's CDR3 is CASSYSMGSTEAFF. The CDR3 DNA sequence: TGTGCCAGCAGTTACTCGATGGGGTCCACTGAAGCTTTCTTT. The chain links TRBV6-5 to TRBJ1-1; no definite D call. V shed 0 bases and J shed 4 bases, with 9 bases lying between them. CDR3 length: 14 amino acids. Germline-derived CDR1 and CDR2 are MNHEY and SVGAGI.